One and the same sample provided the 6 T cell receptor beta chains below, sequenced in a study of T-cell reconstitution after alpha-beta-depleted transplantation in children. Using unique molecular identifiers, the investigators prepared the TCRbeta library. TCRdb independently ran MiXCR on the PCR reads; one entry per CDR3 protein. Of about 640,000 distinct CDR3 sequences listed, 16% are singletons. This material consisted of PBMCs from the stem cell graft donor, taken from the stem cell graft. The receptors shown here come from a human donor who donated a stem cell graft to a child with acute myeloid leukemia.

The CDR3 coding sequence is TGTGCCAGCAGCTCCACGGGACCGGACACTGAAGCTTTCTTT. Translating it yields CASSSTGPDTEAFF. The J gene is TRBJ1-1, the V gene TRBV7-9; TRBD1 might be the D (5 bases). This CDR3 has 14 amino acids. The V gene lost 4 bases and the J gene lost 3 bases, with 12 bases spanning the gap. Germline CDR1 SEHNR, CDR2 FQNEAQ (reference sequence).

V is TRBV7-2 and J is TRBJ1-4, with D tentatively TRBD1 (5 bases). Germline V gene sequence: CDR1 SGHTA, CDR2 FQGNSA. Trimming removed 8 bases at V and 6 bases at J, with 16 bases between. The CDR3 covers 14 residues. CDR3 protein: CASAARGLDEKLFF. Here the CDR3 DNA reads TGTGCCAGCGCGGCCCGGGGGTTGGATGAAAAACTGTTTTTT.

This clonotype was recorded at least ten times. V usage is TRBV5-1 and J usage is TRBJ2-1, with D maybe TRBD1 (5 bases). The CDR3 is made up of 15 amino acids. Trimming cost V 0 bases and J 1 base, with 8 bases left between them. The germline V gene has CDR1 SGHRS and CDR2 YFSETQ. CDR3 coding DNA: TGCGCCAGCAGCTTGGAGGGGAAATCCTACAATGAGCAGTTCTTC. Its translation is CASSLEGKSYNEQFF. The whole variable domain, filled in from reference TRBV5-1 and TRBJ2-1, reads KAGVTQTPRYLIKTRGQQVTLSCSPISGHRSVSWYQQTPGQGLQFLFEYFSETQRNKGNFPGRFSGRQFSNSRSEMNVSTLELGDSALYLCASSLEGKSYNEQFFGPGTRLTVL.

This clonotype was recorded at least ten times. The CDR3 DNA is TGCAGTGCTAGTCCTAGGGAAGCTAACTATGGCTACACCTTC. Its translation: CSASPREANYGYTF. This chain connects TRBV20-1 to TRBJ1-2; D is ambiguous. Germline loops: CDR1 DFQATT, CDR2 SNEGSKA (reference sequence). The CDR3 is made up of 14 amino acids. The germline V and J ends were trimmed by 3 bases and 0 bases, with 11 bases remaining between them.

This clonotype was detected ten times or more. The chain is built from TRBV7-2 and TRBJ2-7, with D hard to call. Trimming left V 1 base short and J 2 bases short, with 9 bases between. CDR1 SGHTA and CDR2 FQGNSA come from the germline V gene. The CDR3 sequence is 14 residues long. Written as DNA, the CDR3 is TGTGCCAGCAGCTTAGTCACCGGAACCTACGAGCAGTACTTC. It yields the protein CASSLVTGTYEQYF.

This clonotype was picked up many times. The chain uses TRBV29-1 and TRBJ2-1; 7 bases match TRBD1. The CDR3 contains 13 residues. Germline V gene lookup returns CDR1 SQVTM and CDR2 ANQGSEA. The junction had 2 bases not matched to a gene; V was cut back by 4 bases and J by 2 bases. CDR3: CSVAGTAYNEQFF. In DNA form, the CDR3 reads TGCAGCGTTGCCGGGACAGCCTACAATGAGCAGTTCTTC.